The 15 T cell receptor beta chains reported below all come from one sample, sequenced in a study of shared clonotypes between healthy human individuals. This table comes from immunoSEQ multiplex PCR, and its TCRdb copy is limited to in-frame clones, with some not included. Seen here are about 1 million clones, about 80% observed once, and the top ten hold about 1.5%. The sequencing input was memory CD4+ T cells sorted from blood. The subset denotes: CD45RA-negative fraction. The source of these receptors is a young man in good health.

The V and J genes are TRBV21-1 and TRBJ1-5. TRBV21-1 is listed as a pseudogene. The CDR3 runs 17 residues. As DNA, the CDR3 is TGTGCCAGCAGCAAAGAATGGGGGATTTTCGGCAATCAGCCCCAGCATTTT. As protein: CASSKEWGIFGNQPQHF.

The rearrangement joins TRBV7-9 to TRBJ1-2, with 7 bases that match TRBD1. CDR3 size: 14 residues. Germline-derived CDR1 and CDR2 are SEHNR and FQNEAQ (reference sequence). V shed 0 bases, J shed 3 bases, and the junction held 1 base outside the gene matches. The CDR3 DNA is TGTGCCAGCAGCTTAGCAGGACAGGACTATGGCTACACCTTC. This translates into CASSLAGQDYGYTF.

The chain joins TRBV27 to TRBJ1-2; D unclear. This CDR3 has 14 amino acids. V was pared by 6 bases and J by 2 bases, with 13 bases between. The germline gives CDR1 MNHEY, CDR2 SMNVEV (reference sequence). CDR3: CASRTPGTNYGYTF. Written as DNA, the CDR3 is TGTGCCAGCAGAACCCCGGGTACCAACTATGGCTACACCTTC.

V is TRBV7-8 and J is TRBJ1-2; D uncertain. CDR1 SGHVS and CDR2 FQNEAQ come from the germline V gene. This CDR3 comprises 16 residues. Between the trimmed V and J ends, which lost 3 bases and 4 bases, there was a span of 18 bases. For the CDR3, the DNA is TGTGCCAGCAGCTTTTGTGTTACCCGAAAGACCTATGGCTACACCTTC. This encodes CASSFCVTRKTYGYTF.

This clone was recorded only once. The rearrangement uses TRBV2 and TRBJ2-1, with 8 positions matching TRBD2. Germline loops: CDR1 SNHLY, CDR2 FYNNEI. V was clipped by 5 bases and J by 3 bases; unmatched bases: 6. This CDR3 has 15 residues. The CDR3 here is CASSSLAGNYNEQFF. The CDR3 region has the DNA TGTGCCAGCAGTAGTTTAGCGGGGAACTACAATGAGCAGTTCTTC.

The chain links TRBV28 to TRBJ1-2; TRBD1 agrees at 7 bases. V gave up 6 bases and J gave up 4 bases; unmatched junction bases: 11. CDR1 and CDR2 from the germline V gene are MDHEN and SYDVKM. This CDR3 comprises 15 residues. The DNA of the CDR3 is TGTGCCAGCAGCATTTTAGACAGGGAGGCCTATGGCTACACCTTC. It encodes CASSILDREAYGYTF.

This clone was observed a handful of times. The chain uses TRBV5-1 and TRBJ2-1, with D possibly being TRBD2 (5 bases). The CDR3 has 17 amino acids. The V gene lost 4 bases and the J gene lost 0 bases, with 17 bases spanning the gap. CDR1 and CDR2 (germline): SGHRS, YFSETQ. The CDR3 bases are TGCGCCAGCAGCCACGGACTCCTATCGAGCTCCTACAATGAGCAGTTCTTC. Its protein product is CASSHGLLSSSYNEQFF.

This clone was seen only once. The chain uses TRBV19 and TRBJ2-5, with 9 bases that match TRBD2. This CDR3 contains 14 residues. Germline CDR1 LNHDA, CDR2 SQIVND (reference sequence). J was trimmed by 7 bases and V by 6 bases; bases with no gene match: 9. The CDR3 reads CASSPSGDKRTQYF. The CDR3 nucleotides are TGTGCCAGTAGCCCTAGCGGGGACAAAAGGACCCAGTACTTC.

The chain links TRBV27 to TRBJ2-7; possibly TRBD2 for D (6 bases). Trimming removed 3 bases from V and 5 bases from J, with 8 bases in between. Germline values: CDR1 MNHEY, CDR2 SMNVEV (reference sequence). The CDR3 runs to 12 residues. CDR3 sequence reads: CASSFGGNEQYF. In DNA, the CDR3 is TGTGCCAGCAGTTTTGGCGGGAACGAGCAGTACTTC.

The genes are TRBV15 and TRBJ2-5; 8 bases are shared with TRBD2. The CDR3 is 15 residues long. Germline V gives CDR1 LNHNV, CDR2 YYDKDF (reference sequence). The ends lost 3 bases at V and 7 bases at J; junction bases unmatched: 10. DNA for the CDR3: TGTGCCACCAGCAGGCGGGAGGCTGACAAGAGGACCCAGTACTTC. This sequence encodes CATSRREADKRTQYF.

This clone was observed a few times. This specimen includes other DNA sequences encoding the same CDR3. The rearrangement uses TRBV18 and TRBJ2-5, with unresolved D. CDR3 length: 11 amino acids. Trimming pared 3 bases from V and 2 bases from J, leaving 1 base between. The germline V gene encodes CDR1 KGHSH and CDR2 LQKENI. CDR3 bases: TGTGCCAGCTCACCGCAAGAGACCCAGTACTTC. Translating it yields CASSPQETQYF.

This chain links TRBV5-8 with TRBJ2-7; 7 nucleotides match TRBD1. J lost 0 bases, V lost 4 bases, and 10 bases had no gene match. In germline, CDR1 is SGHTS, CDR2 YDEGEE. The CDR3 contains 16 residues. The CDR3 sequence: CASSVRDSQSSYEQYF. The DNA for the CDR3 is TGTGCCAGCAGCGTGAGGGACAGCCAGAGCTCCTACGAGCAGTACTTC.

The chain combines TRBV4-3 with TRBJ2-4, with D perhaps matching TRBD1 (6 bases). V lost 0 bases to trimming and J lost 6 bases, with 15 bases between them. The germline gives CDR1 LGHNA, CDR2 YSLEER. The CDR3 extends over 16 amino acids. CDR3 loop: CASSQDAGARGNIQYF. In DNA, the CDR3 is TGCGCCAGCAGCCAAGATGCAGGGGCTAGGGGAAACATTCAGTACTTC.

The V and J genes are TRBV28 and TRBJ1-4; D might be TRBD1 (6 bases). Germline V lookup: CDR1 MDHEN, CDR2 SYDVKM. The CDR3 contains 13 residues. Trimming took 10 bases from V and 4 from J, leaving 13 bases between them. In DNA, the CDR3 is TGTGCCATCACGGGGGGCCTTAATGAAAAACTGTTTTTT. Translated: CAITGGLNEKLFF.

The rearrangement links TRBV10-3 to TRBJ1-1; TRBD1 matches 11 bases. Germline trimming cut 10 bases from V and 3 bases from J; bases unmatched to any gene: 1. The CDR3 contains 12 residues. The germline V gene encodes CDR1 ENHRY and CDR2 SYGVKD. In DNA, the CDR3 is TGTGCCACGGGACAGGGGGACACTGAAGCTTTCTTT. It specifies CATGQGDTEAFF.